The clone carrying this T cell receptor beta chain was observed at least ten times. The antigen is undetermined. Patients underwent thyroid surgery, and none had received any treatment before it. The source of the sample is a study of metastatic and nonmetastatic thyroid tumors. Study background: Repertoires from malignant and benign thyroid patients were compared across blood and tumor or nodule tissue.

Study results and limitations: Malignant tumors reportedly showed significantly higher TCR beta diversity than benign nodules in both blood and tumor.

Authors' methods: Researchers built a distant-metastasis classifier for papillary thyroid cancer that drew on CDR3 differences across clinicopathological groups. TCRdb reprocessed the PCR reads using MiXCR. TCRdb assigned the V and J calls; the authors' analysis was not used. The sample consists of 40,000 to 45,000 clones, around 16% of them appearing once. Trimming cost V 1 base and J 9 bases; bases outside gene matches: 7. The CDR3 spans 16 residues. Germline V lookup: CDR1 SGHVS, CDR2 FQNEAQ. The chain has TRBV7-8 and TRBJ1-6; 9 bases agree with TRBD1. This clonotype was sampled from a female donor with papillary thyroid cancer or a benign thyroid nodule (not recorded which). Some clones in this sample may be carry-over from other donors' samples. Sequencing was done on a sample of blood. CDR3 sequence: CASSLVPGQGPSPLHF. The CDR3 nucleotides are TGTGCCAGCAGCTTAGTTCCGGGACAGGGACCTTCACCCCTCCACTTT.